The source of this T cell receptor beta chain is a study of OX40 agonist ivuxolimab in advanced cancers. On the study more broadly: The study treated patients with ivuxolimab, an agonistic anti-OX40 (CD134) antibody. Patients received intravenous ivuxolimab every 2 weeks at 0.01 to 10 mg/kg.

This CDR3 spans 15 amino acids. The V gene lost 4 bases and the J gene lost 4 bases, with 14 bases spanning the gap. From germline, CDR1 is SNHLY and CDR2 FYNNEI. Here immunoSEQ multiplex PCR was the method, and the copy in TCRdb shows in-frame clones only, minus some. Of around 39,000 clones listed, less than 90% are singletons. The J gene is TRBJ1-5, the V gene TRBV2; tentatively, D is TRBD1 (5 bases). Specimen: CD4+ or CD8+ T cells sorted from blood, collected in a trial of the OX40 agonist ivuxolimab. The clonotype comes from an adult with an advanced solid tumor such as melanoma, head and neck, liver or kidney cancer. CDR3 amino acids: CASSATGALNQPQHF. The DNA of the CDR3 is TGTGCCAGCAGTGCCACCGGGGCCCTGAATCAGCCCCAGCATTTT.